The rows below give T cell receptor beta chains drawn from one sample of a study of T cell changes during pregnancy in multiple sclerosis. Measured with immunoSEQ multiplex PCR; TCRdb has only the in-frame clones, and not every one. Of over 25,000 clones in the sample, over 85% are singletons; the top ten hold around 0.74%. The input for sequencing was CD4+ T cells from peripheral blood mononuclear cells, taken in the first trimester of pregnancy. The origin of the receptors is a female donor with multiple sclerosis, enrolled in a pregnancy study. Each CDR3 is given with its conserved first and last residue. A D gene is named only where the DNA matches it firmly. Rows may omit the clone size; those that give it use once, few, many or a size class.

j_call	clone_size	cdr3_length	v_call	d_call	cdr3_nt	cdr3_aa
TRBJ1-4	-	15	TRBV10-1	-	TGCGCCAGCAGTGAGAATCGAGGCCCTAATGAAAAACTGTTTTTT	CASSENRGPNEKLFF
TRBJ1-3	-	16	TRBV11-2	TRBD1	TGTGCCAGCGGCAGGGGGGCCTTGTCATCTGGAAACACCATATATTTT	CASGRGALSSGNTIYF
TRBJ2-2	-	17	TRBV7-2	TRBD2	TGTGCCAGCAGCTTAGATCCAGCGGGGGGAGTTACCGGGGAGCTGTTTTTT	CASSLDPAGGVTGELFF
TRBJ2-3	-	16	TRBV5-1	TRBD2	TGCGCCAGCAGCTTGGCCGCGGGAGCCGGCACAGATACGCAGTATTTT	CASSLAAGAGTDTQYF
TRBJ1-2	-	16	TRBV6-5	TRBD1	TGTGCCAGCAGTTACTCGTCTGGGGACAGGTCCTATGGCTACACCTTC	CASSYSSGDRSYGYTF
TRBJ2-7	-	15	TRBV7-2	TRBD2	TGTGCCAGCAGCCCACTAGCGGGGGTGGTTTACGAGCAGTACTTC	CASSPLAGVVYEQYF
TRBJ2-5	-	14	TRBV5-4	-	TGTGCCAGCAGCTTGGTAGAGGGAGCAGAGACCCAGTACTTC	CASSLVEGAETQYF
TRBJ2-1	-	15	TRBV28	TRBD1	TGTGCCAGCAGTCCCCCGGGCTCCAGGGGGAATGAGCAGTTCTTC	CASSPPGSRGNEQFF
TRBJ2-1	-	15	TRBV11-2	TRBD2	TGTGCCAGCAGCTATAGCGGGGGGCTCGGGGATGAGCAGTTCTTC	CASSYSGGLGDEQFF
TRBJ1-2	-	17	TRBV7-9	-	TGTGCCAGCAGCTCTCCACCTTGGGGCCTTGAGAACTATGGCTACACCTTC	CASSSPPWGLENYGYTF
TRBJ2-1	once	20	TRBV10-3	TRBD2	TGTGCCACCCGTGAGAGGGTGGGTAGCGGGGGGAAGAGCTCCTACAATGAGCAGTTCTTC	CATRERVGSGGKSSYNEQFF
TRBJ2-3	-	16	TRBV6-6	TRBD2	TGTGCCAGCAGTTACCCCACGGGGGGGGGCACAGATACGCAGTATTTT	CASSYPTGGGTDTQYF
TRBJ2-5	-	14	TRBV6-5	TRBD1	TGTGCCAGCAGTAGACAGGGGGCGCCGGAGACCCAGTACTTC	CASSRQGAPETQYF
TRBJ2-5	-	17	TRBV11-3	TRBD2	TGTGCCAGCAGCCCTGGGGTGGGGCTAGCGGGGGAAGAGACCCAGTACTTC	CASSPGVGLAGEETQYF
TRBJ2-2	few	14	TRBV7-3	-	TGTGCCAGCAGCCGAGACATCGACACCGGGGAGCTGTTTTTT	CASSRDIDTGELFF
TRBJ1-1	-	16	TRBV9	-	TGTGCCAGCAGCGCGAGAGGTTTTACGGCGGGGGCTGAAGCTTTCTTT	CASSARGFTAGAEAFF
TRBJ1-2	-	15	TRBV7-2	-	TGTGCCAGCAGCTTGCGGTCGGATACTCACTATGGCTACACCTTC	CASSLRSDTHYGYTF
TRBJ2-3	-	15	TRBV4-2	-	TGTGCCAGCAGCCAAGATTCGGGTAGCACAGATACGCAGTATTTT	CASSQDSGSTDTQYF
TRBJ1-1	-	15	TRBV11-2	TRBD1	TGTGCCAGCAGCACCCGCAGGGGGATGAACACTGAAGCTTTCTTT	CASSTRRGMNTEAFF
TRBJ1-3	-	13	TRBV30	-	TGTGCCTGGAGTGTTACCGGGAGAAACACCATATATTTT	CAWSVTGRNTIYF
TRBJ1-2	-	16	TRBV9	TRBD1	TGTGCCAGCAGCGTAGGAATGGGACAGGGGGTTCTTGGCTACACCTTC	CASSVGMGQGVLGYTF
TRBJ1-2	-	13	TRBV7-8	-	TGTGCCAGCAGCTTAGGGACAATTCATGGCTACACCTTC	CASSLGTIHGYTF